One and the same sample provided the 2 T cell receptor beta chains below, sequenced in a study of cytomegalovirus exposure and HLA in healthy donors. 60 Vbeta and 13 Jbeta primers were used in PCR. The protocol was immunoSEQ multiplex PCR, while the TCRdb copy is restricted to in-frame clones and leaves out a portion. The table lists approximately 210,000 clones, 87% of them singletons. Material: PBMCs. The receptors were sampled from a man younger than 45 in good health and CMV-seronegative.

This chain links TRBV5-1 with TRBJ1-1; the match to TRBD1 covers 9 bases. J was trimmed by 5 bases and V by 3 bases; bases with no gene match: 5. Germline lookup yields CDR1 SGHRS and CDR2 YFSETQ. The CDR3 is made up of 14 amino acids. CDR3 loop: CASSWDRAVTEAFF. In nucleotides, the CDR3 is TGCGCCAGCAGCTGGGACAGGGCGGTAACTGAAGCTTTCTTT. The full variable domain, completed using reference TRBV5-1 and TRBJ1-1, is KAGVTQTPRYLIKTRGQQVTLSCSPISGHRSVSWYQQTPGQGLQFLFEYFSETQRNKGNFPGRFSGRQFSNSRSEMNVSTLELGDSALYLCASSWDRAVTEAFFGQGTRLTVV.

V is TRBV5-3 and J is TRBJ2-3; 8 nucleotides match TRBD2. TRBV5-3 qualifies as an ORF whose function is uncertain. CDR3 size: 19 residues. V lost 1 base and J lost 1; bases outside the gene matches: 14. CDR3 nucleotides: TGTGCCAGAAGCTTGTTGGAGCCGGGACTAGGGGACCGCACAGATACGCAGTATTTT. Translation gives CARSLLEPGLGDRTDTQYF.